These 13 T cell receptor beta chains originate from one sample sequenced in a study of cytomegalovirus exposure and HLA in healthy donors. The PCR used 60 Vbeta and 13 Jbeta primers. Method: immunoSEQ multiplex PCR; TCRdb's copy keeps in-frame clones and lacks some. Found here are 95,000 to 150,000 clones, about 78% of them singletons; the top ten hold roughly 8.2%. The sequenced material came from PBMCs. These receptors were collected from a woman in her 40s in good health and CMV-seropositive.

The chain uses TRBV7-2 and TRBJ2-5, with D possibly matching TRBD2 (7 bases). The CDR3 totals 14 residues. V was trimmed by 1 base and J by 7 bases, leaving 13 bases between them. In germline, CDR1 is SGHTA, CDR2 FQGNSA. CDR3 nucleotides: TGTGCCAGCAGCTTAGGGGGGGGAGGGGGGACCCAGTACTTC. It codes for CASSLGGGGGTQYF.

Comment on this clone: Other DNA sequences within the sample encode an identical CDR3. The chain combines TRBV5-1 with TRBJ1-1; 9 bases are a match to TRBD1. Germline V gene sequence: CDR1 SGHRS, CDR2 YFSETQ. The trim removed 4 bases at V and 5 bases at J, leaving 3 bases unmatched. The CDR3 is made up of 13 amino acids. The CDR3 loop reads CASSLDRGTEAFF. For the CDR3, the DNA is TGCGCCAGCAGCCTAGACAGGGGGACTGAAGCTTTCTTT.

A note on this clone: At the DNA level, this CDR3 is encoded by other sequences in the same sample as well. This chain joins TRBV7-6 and TRBJ1-4, with D possibly being TRBD1 (6 bases). The germline V and J ends were trimmed by 4 bases and 7 bases, with 16 bases remaining between them. Germline V gene data show CDR1 as SGHVS and CDR2 as FNYEAQ. The CDR3 spans 15 residues. CDR3 sequence reads: CASSSTGGWGEKLFF. The CDR3, as DNA: TGTGCCAGCAGCTCGACGGGGGGCTGGGGTGAAAAACTGTTTTTT.

The gene calls are TRBV19 and TRBJ1-1, with D possibly matching TRBD1 (6 bases). The CDR3 loop spans 13 amino acids. V shed 0 bases and J shed 8 bases, with 10 bases lying between them. The V gene's germline CDR1 is LNHDA and CDR2 SQIVND (reference sequence). CDR3 DNA sequence: TGTGCCAGTAGTATAGACAGGGGAAGCGAAGCTTTCTTT. Translated, it gives CASSIDRGSEAFF.

This clone showed up just once. The chain combines TRBV29-1 with TRBJ1-2; D gene ambiguous. V lost 4 bases, J lost 8 bases, and 11 bases lay in between. CDR3 size: 11 residues. In germline, CDR1 is SQVTM, CDR2 ANQGSEA. The CDR3 DNA reads as TGCAGCGTTGGTCAGGCGAACGGCTACACCTTC. Amino acids: CSVGQANGYTF.

The J gene is TRBJ2-1, the V gene TRBV10-3; no reliable D call. This CDR3 has 13 residues. Germline CDR1 ENHRY, CDR2 SYGVKD. Trimming stripped 4 bases from V and 3 bases from J, with 7 bases between. The CDR3 here is CAISVNSYNEQFF. CDR3 coding DNA: TGTGCCATCAGTGTGAACAGCTACAATGAGCAGTTCTTC.

V gene TRBV30 combines with J gene TRBJ2-3; 11 bases are shared with TRBD2. V was pared by 4 bases and J by 4 bases, with 10 bases of the junction left unmatched. The length of the CDR3 is 16 residues. Per germline, CDR1 GTSNPN and CDR2 SVGIG (reference sequence). CDR3 sequence (DNA): TGTGCCTGGACCTTAGCGGGGGGGGGCCCCCCAGATACGCAGTATTTT. It encodes CAWTLAGGGPPDTQYF.

The rearrangement links TRBV15 to TRBJ2-5, with 7 bases aligning to TRBD1. Germline lookup yields CDR1 LNHNV and CDR2 YYDKDF (reference sequence). The CDR3 is 14 residues long. The V segment lost 1 base and the J segment 4 bases; nucleotides outside the gene matches: 3. The CDR3 spells CATSRAGDRETQYF. CDR3 coding DNA: TGTGCCACCAGCAGAGCTGGGGACAGAGAGACCCAGTACTTC. Full variable domain (missing parts from reference TRBV15 and TRBJ2-5): DAMVIQNPRYQVTQFGKPVTLSCSQTLNHNVMYWYQQKSSQAPKLLFHYYDKDFNNEADTPDNFQSRRPNTSFCFLDIRSPGLGDTAMYLCATSRAGDRETQYFGPGTRLLVL.

The rearrangement uses TRBV20-1 and TRBJ1-4; no firm D call. There are 11 residues in the CDR3. Trimming removed 4 bases from V and 8 bases from J, with 8 bases in between. CDR1 is DFQATT and CDR2 is SNEGSKA in the germline V gene (reference sequence). The CDR3 DNA is TGCAGTGCTATACGCGCGGAAAAACTGTTTTTT. It yields the protein CSAIRAEKLFF.

The chain is built from TRBV6-1 and TRBJ1-3; 7 bases match TRBD1. Per germline, CDR1 MNHNS and CDR2 SASEGT. The CDR3 extends over 15 amino acids. V lost 0 bases to trimming and J lost 3 bases; unmatched junction nucleotides: 2. The chain's CDR3 is CASSEARQGGNTIYF. The CDR3 DNA reads as TGTGCCAGCAGTGAAGCCCGACAGGGTGGAAACACCATATATTTT.

This chain links TRBV18 with TRBJ1-1, with TRBD1 identical over 8 bases. The CDR3 totals 15 residues. The germline V gene encodes CDR1 KGHSH and CDR2 LQKENI. Unmatched junction bases numbered 9, after V lost 5 bases and J lost 4 bases. For the CDR3, the DNA is TGTGCCAGCTCATCCCGGACAGGGTCGGGCACTGAAGCTTTCTTT. Its protein product is CASSSRTGSGTEAFF.

Comment on this clone: This is likely a read error, given that the CDR3 carries no conserved phenylalanine or tryptophan at its end. V gene TRBV5-1 combines with J gene TRBJ1-2; D unresolved. This CDR3 is 14 amino acids long. Trimming pared 0 bases from V and 3 bases from J, leaving 9 bases between. In germline, CDR1 is SGHRS, CDR2 YFSETQ. CDR3 sequence reads: CASSLGPADYGYTC. The CDR3 coding sequence is TGCGCCAGCAGCTTGGGGCCAGCGGACTATGGCTACACCTGC.

This clone was observed a handful of times. This chain links TRBV11-2 with TRBJ1-2; 7 bases align to TRBD1. The germline gives CDR1 SGHAT, CDR2 FQNNGV. Trimming cost V 5 bases and J 2 bases; bases outside gene matches: 5. This CDR3 has 14 amino acids. CDR3: CASSQGQQNYGYTF. The CDR3 DNA follows: TGTGCCAGCAGCCAGGGACAGCAGAACTATGGCTACACCTTC.